The 12 T cell receptor beta chains given below trace back to one sample, sequenced in a study of quantifying T cell responses using KT2 cells. For the study at large: cDNA was made from DNase-treated RNA using alpha and beta constant primers.

An oligo carrying a UMI was ligated to the cDNA 3' end. An equimolar mix of RC1.1 and RC1.2 primed the beta chain across TRBC1 and TRBC2. Via MiXCR, TCRdb re-called the UMI-ligation and nested PCR reads, giving one row per CDR3 protein. The top ten clones hold about 40% of a sample with 40,000 or so distinct CDR3 sequences, about 17% of them seen once. The specimen sequenced was PBMCs spiked with cells of the T cell clone KT2. The receptors were sampled from a human donor.

This clonotype was counted at least ten times. V and J are TRBV5-6 and TRBJ2-1; 12 bases match TRBD2. This CDR3 spans 17 amino acids. J lost 6 bases, V lost 2 bases, and 9 bases had no gene match. Germline assignment: CDR1 SGHDT and CDR2 YYEEEE. For the CDR3, the DNA is TGTGCCAGCAGCTTAGAGGCTAGCGGGAGGGCCTGCAATGAGCAGTTCTTC. It codes for CASSLEASGRACNEQFF.

The rearrangement links TRBV20-1 to TRBJ2-7; D gene uncertain. This CDR3 spans 11 amino acids. Germline values: CDR1 DFQATT, CDR2 SNEGSKA (reference sequence). The germline V and J ends were trimmed by 6 bases and 4 bases, with 10 bases remaining between them. This CDR3 reads CSAPRGYEQYF. For the CDR3, the DNA is TGCAGTGCCCCCCGAGGATACGAGCAGTACTTC.

V and J are TRBV7-9 and TRBJ1-6; TRBD1 is a possible D gene (5 bases). Per germline, CDR1 SEHNR and CDR2 FQNEAQ (reference sequence). The CDR3 consists of 17 residues. Trimming removed 5 bases from V and 0 bases from J, with 14 bases in between. CDR3 DNA: TGTGCCAGCAGCCGCCCTGGGGGGAGCTCCTATAATTCACCCCTCCACTTT. This sequence encodes CASSRPGGSSYNSPLHF.

The sample holds a few counts of this clonotype. This chain joins TRBV2 and TRBJ1-1; D is possibly TRBD1 (5 bases). Germline V lookup: CDR1 SNHLY, CDR2 FYNNEI. V was pared by 6 bases and J by 7 bases, with 12 bases between. This CDR3 region has 12 residues. The CDR3 spells CASSGQGIEAFF. The CDR3 region has the DNA TGTGCCAGCAGCGGACAAGGGATTGAAGCTTTCTTT.

The V gene is TRBV20-1, the J gene TRBJ2-2; no reliable D call. The germline V and J ends were trimmed by 6 bases and 5 bases, with 13 bases remaining between them. CDR1 and CDR2 from the germline V gene are DFQATT and SNEGSKA (reference sequence). The CDR3 is 13 amino acids. DNA of the CDR3: TGCAGTGCCAACAACTTAGTGACCGGGGAGCTGTTTTTT. This sequence encodes CSANNLVTGELFF.

CDR3 nucleotides: TGTGCCAGCAGTTTAGGGAACAGGGGACTAGCGGGAGCGTACTACAATGAGCAGTTCTTC. Translation: CASSLGNRGLAGAYYNEQFF. The rearrangement uses TRBV12-3 or TRBV12-4 and TRBJ2-1; 14 bases match TRBD2. The CDR3 loop spans 20 amino acids. With 1 base clipped from V and 3 bases from J, the junction kept 11 bases outside the gene matches.

At least ten counts were recorded for this clonotype. The chain has TRBV7-2 and TRBJ1-2; D call uncertain. The CDR3 covers 13 residues. The germline V and J ends were trimmed by 0 bases and 6 bases, with 8 bases remaining between them. The germline V gene encodes CDR1 SGHTA and CDR2 FQGNSA. The CDR3 here is CASSLASGDGYTF. In DNA, the CDR3 is TGTGCCAGCAGCTTAGCGAGCGGAGATGGCTACACCTTC.

The chain uses TRBV2 and TRBJ1-2; D possibly corresponds to TRBD1 (5 bases). V dropped 11 bases and J dropped 4 bases, with 11 bases sitting between them. Germline V gene data show CDR1 as SNHLY and CDR2 as FYNNEI. This CDR3 contains 11 residues. CDR3 in DNA: TGTGCCGCCAGGGTGACCTATGGCTACACCTTC. The encoded protein is CAARVTYGYTF.

The V and J genes are TRBV7-2 and TRBJ2-7, with a tentative D call TRBD2 (6 bases). This CDR3 is 15 amino acids long. Germline CDR1 and CDR2: SGHTA and FQGNSA. V was shortened by 2 bases and J by 6 bases, with 17 bases between the two germline ends. This CDR3 reads CASSLSPGSGGEQYF. The DNA for the CDR3 is TGTGCCAGCAGCTTATCCCCCGGGAGTGGAGGCGAGCAGTACTTC.

The V call is TRBV3-1, the J call TRBJ1-6; 8 bases map to TRBD1. Germline V CDR1 and CDR2: LGHDT, YNNKEL (reference sequence). This CDR3 spans 16 amino acids. Trimming removed 3 bases from V and 7 bases from J; junction bases left unmatched: 8. The CDR3 bases are TGTGCCAGCAGCCAGTTCCAGGGGGCGGCGAATTCACCCCTCCACTTT. Translating gives CASSQFQGAANSPLHF.

This clonotype was counted between two and nine times. This chain uses TRBV7-9 with TRBJ1-1; 7 bases are a match to TRBD1. The CDR3 is made up of 15 amino acids. With V trimmed by 5 bases and J by 1 base, 7 bases remained unmatched. The germline V gene has CDR1 SEHNR and CDR2 FQNEAQ (reference sequence). The CDR3 region is CASSIRQGGNTEAFF. CDR3 nucleotides: TGTGCCAGCAGCATAAGACAGGGAGGGAACACTGAAGCTTTCTTT.

This clonotype was detected a few times. J is TRBJ2-2 and V is TRBV9, with D maybe TRBD2 (6 bases). The CDR3 is made up of 15 amino acids. Germline CDR1 and CDR2: SGDLS and YYNGEE. V lost 2 bases to trimming and J lost 1 base, with 9 bases between them. Here the CDR3 reads CASSVRRGNTGELFF. The CDR3 coding sequence is TGTGCCAGCAGCGTTAGGCGGGGGAACACCGGGGAGCTGTTTTTT.